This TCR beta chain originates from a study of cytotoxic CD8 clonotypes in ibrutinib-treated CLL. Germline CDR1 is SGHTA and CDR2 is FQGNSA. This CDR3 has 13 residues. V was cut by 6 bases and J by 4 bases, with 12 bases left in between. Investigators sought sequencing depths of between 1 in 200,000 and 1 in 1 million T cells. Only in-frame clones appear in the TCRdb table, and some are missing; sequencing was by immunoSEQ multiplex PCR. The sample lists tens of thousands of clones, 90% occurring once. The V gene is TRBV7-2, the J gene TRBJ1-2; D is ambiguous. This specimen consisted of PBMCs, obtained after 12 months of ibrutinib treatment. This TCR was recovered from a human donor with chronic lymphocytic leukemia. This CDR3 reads CASSPTGSYGYTF. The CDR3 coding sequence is TGTGCCAGCAGTCCGACGGGGAGCTATGGCTACACCTTC.